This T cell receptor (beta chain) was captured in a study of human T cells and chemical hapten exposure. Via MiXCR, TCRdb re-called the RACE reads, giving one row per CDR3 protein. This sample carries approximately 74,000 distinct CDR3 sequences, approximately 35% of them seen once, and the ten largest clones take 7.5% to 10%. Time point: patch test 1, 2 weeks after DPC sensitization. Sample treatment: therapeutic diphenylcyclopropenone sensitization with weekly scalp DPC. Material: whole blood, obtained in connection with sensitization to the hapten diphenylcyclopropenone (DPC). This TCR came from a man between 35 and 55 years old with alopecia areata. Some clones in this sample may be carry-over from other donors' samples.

The CDR3 loop is CASSSLSVSGELFF. The DNA of the CDR3 is TGTGCCAGCAGCTCGCTCTCTGTATCCGGGGAGCTGTTTTTT. The chain recombines TRBV4-2 with TRBJ2-2; D unclear. The CDR3 runs to 14 residues. Looked up from germline, CDR1 is LGHNA and CDR2 is YNFKEQ. V was cut by 5 bases and J by 6 bases, with 13 bases left in between.